The clone carrying this T cell receptor beta chain was found once. The CDR3 covers 13 residues. Trimming took off 5 bases at V and 0 bases at J, with 5 bases between the two ends. Germline CDR1 reads SGHTA; CDR2 reads FQGTGA. The data belong to a study of OX40 agonist ivuxolimab in advanced cancers. Looking at the study overall: The dose-escalation group included hepatocellular carcinoma, melanoma, renal cell carcinoma and head and neck cancer.

The protocol was immunoSEQ multiplex PCR, while the TCRdb copy is restricted to in-frame clones and leaves out a portion. In the table there are about 98,000 clones, around nine tenths of which are singletons. The sequencing used CD4+ or CD8+ T cells sorted from blood, collected in a trial of the OX40 agonist ivuxolimab. The origin of this receptor is an adult with an advanced solid tumor such as melanoma, head and neck, liver or kidney cancer. The chain employs TRBV7-3 and TRBJ2-1, with D unresolved. The CDR3 DNA reads TGTGCCAGCAGCATAGCCTCCTACAATGAGCAGTTCTTC. It encodes CASSIASYNEQFF.